A single sample is the source of the 32 T cell receptor beta chains below, sequenced in a study of CD8 T cells in Susac syndrome. The RNA input was roughly 0.45 to 1 ug, and it was reverse transcribed with random hexamers. TCRdb redid the calling of the immunoSEQ multiplex PCR reads with MiXCR, one entry per CDR3 protein. The profile shows under 90,000 distinct CDR3 sequences, around 95% of them singletons. Sequenced material: CD8+ T cells from PBMCs. The receptors originated from a human donor with Susac syndrome.

The chain employs TRBV30 and TRBJ1-5; D possibly corresponds to TRBD1 (6 bases). With 1 base removed from V and 2 bases from J, the gap between germline ends came to 9 bases. The germline V gene has CDR1 GTSNPN and CDR2 SVGIG (reference sequence). This CDR3 is 14 amino acids long. This chain's CDR3 is CAWSAGAGNQPQHF. The CDR3 DNA reads TGTGCCTGGAGTGCGGGGGCAGGCAATCAGCCCCAGCATTTT.

The chain employs TRBV9 and TRBJ2-1; TRBD2 matches at 10 bases. The CDR3 extends over 11 amino acids. V was pared by 3 bases and J by 15 bases, with 3 bases of the junction left unmatched. The germline gives CDR1 SGDLS, CDR2 YYNGEE. The CDR3 region has the DNA TGTGCCAGCAGCGGCGGGACTAGCGTGTTCTTC. It codes for CASSGGTSVFF.

This clonotype occurred a few times. The V gene is TRBV6-5, the J gene TRBJ2-5; the D is unclear. Trimming cost V 0 bases and J 5 bases, with 7 bases left between them. Germline V lookup: CDR1 MNHEY, CDR2 SVGAGI. The CDR3 consists of 13 residues. The chain's CDR3 is CASSYSGWETQYF. The CDR3 DNA follows: TGTGCCAGCAGTTACTCTGGTTGGGAGACCCAGTACTTC.

The chain combines TRBV4-3 with TRBJ2-7; TRBD2 matches at 10 bases. The trim removed 4 bases at V and 5 bases at J, leaving 8 bases unmatched. This CDR3 spans 15 amino acids. CDR1 and CDR2 from the germline V gene are LGHNA and YSLEER. The CDR3 sequence is CASSLRAGGTNEQYF. Here the CDR3 DNA reads TGCGCCAGCAGCCTCCGAGCGGGAGGGACAAACGAGCAGTACTTC.

The V gene is TRBV9, the J gene TRBJ2-5, with D possibly matching TRBD2 (6 bases). In germline, CDR1 is SGDLS, CDR2 YYNGEE. CDR3 length: 12 residues. Trimming took off 10 bases at V and 0 bases at J, with 10 bases between the two ends. CDR3 loop: CASAGYQETQYF. The CDR3 coding sequence is TGTGCCTCGGCGGGGTACCAAGAGACCCAGTACTTC.

The chain combines TRBV5-6 with TRBJ1-1; tentatively, D is TRBD1 (6 bases). The CDR3 is 14 amino acids. V dropped 5 bases and J dropped 1 base, with 12 bases sitting between them. Per germline, CDR1 SGHDT and CDR2 YYEEEE. CDR3 in amino acids: CASRLRGANTEAFF. The CDR3 DNA sequence: TGTGCCAGCAGGCTCCGGGGGGCGAACACTGAAGCTTTCTTT.

The genes are TRBV4-3 and TRBJ2-7, with TRBD2 identical over 9 bases. The CDR3 extends over 14 amino acids. Losses at the gene ends were 2 bases for V and 3 bases for J; bases not matched to a gene: 2. CDR1 and CDR2 from the germline V gene are LGHNA and YSLEER. The CDR3 DNA follows: TGCGCCAGCAGCCAATTTAGCGGGAGCTACGAGCAGTACTTC. Translating it yields CASSQFSGSYEQYF.

The CDR3 DNA reads TGTGCCAGCAGTTTCAACACCCGGGAGACCCAGTACTTC. Residues: CASSFNTRETQYF. The chain uses TRBV12-3 or TRBV12-4 and TRBJ2-5; D gene unclear. This CDR3 is 13 amino acids long. V was shortened by 3 bases and J by 5 bases, with 10 bases between the two germline ends.

The chain has TRBV12-5 and TRBJ2-7; 8 nucleotides match TRBD2. With 9 bases clipped from V and 3 bases from J, the junction kept 13 bases outside the gene matches. CDR1 and CDR2 (germline): LGHNT, FRNRAP. The CDR3 covers 15 residues. In nucleotides, the CDR3 is TGTGCTAGACCACCACCAGCGGGGGTAGACTACGAGCAGTACTTC. Translated: CARPPPAGVDYEQYF. Variable domain in full (rest from reference TRBV12-5 and TRBJ2-7): DARVTQTPRHKVTEMGQEVTMRCQPILGHNTVFWYRQTMMQGLELLAYFRNRAPLDDSGMPKDRFSAEMPDATLATLKIQPSEPRDSAVYFCARPPPAGVDYEQYFGPGTRLTVT.

The genes are TRBV5-6 and TRBJ2-5, with D unclear. Between the trimmed V and J ends, which lost 2 bases and 2 bases, there was a span of 10 bases. The CDR3 has 14 residues. Germline loops: CDR1 SGHDT, CDR2 YYEEEE. The CDR3 spells CASSFGSAQETQYF. CDR3 nucleotides: TGTGCCAGCAGCTTTGGGTCAGCGCAAGAGACCCAGTACTTC.

The chain carries TRBV3-1 and TRBJ2-1, with a tentative D call TRBD2 (6 bases). V was cut by 4 bases and J by 1 base, with 17 bases left in between. The CDR3 is 17 amino acids. Germline CDR1 and CDR2: LGHDT and YNNKEL (reference sequence). CDR3 sequence: CASSPFAPSASYNEQFF. DNA for the CDR3: TGTGCCAGCAGCCCCTTTGCCCCTAGCGCGTCCTACAATGAGCAGTTCTTC.

The count of this clonotype is one. This sequence joins TRBV6-6 and TRBJ1-3; 7 positions match TRBD1. This CDR3 is 14 amino acids long. The junction had 2 bases not matched to a gene; V was cut back by 4 bases and J by 2 bases. Germline V gene lookup returns CDR1 MNHNY and CDR2 SVGAGI (reference sequence). The CDR3 DNA follows: TGTGCCAGCAGTTCAACAGGGGCTGGAAACACCATATATTTT. It encodes CASSSTGAGNTIYF.

The chain couples TRBV20-1 to TRBJ2-3; 8 positions match TRBD1. The germline gives CDR1 DFQATT, CDR2 SNEGSKA (reference sequence). This CDR3 has 13 amino acids. The V gene end was trimmed by 1 base and the J gene end by 6 bases; junction bases not matched to a gene: 3. For the CDR3, the DNA is TGCAGTGCTAGAGTGACAGGGGAGGATACGCAGTATTTT. Translation gives CSARVTGEDTQYF.

This clonotype has just one count. DNA for the CDR3: TGTGCCAGTAGTAGTAGTAGCGGGGGGTTCTACAATGAGCAGTTCTTC. This translates into CASSSSSGGFYNEQFF. The chain joins TRBV19 to TRBJ2-1, with TRBD2 matching 10 bases. Germline assignment: CDR1 LNHDA and CDR2 SQIVND (reference sequence). V was clipped by 4 bases and J by 3 bases; unmatched bases: 6. CDR3 length equals 16 residues. The full variable domain, rest sourced from reference TRBV19 and TRBJ2-1, is DGGITQSPKYLFRKEGQNVTLSCEQNLNHDAMYWYRQDPGQGLRLIYYSQIVNDFQKGDIAEGYSVSREKKESFPLTVTSAQKNPTAFYLCASSSSSGGFYNEQFFGPGTRLTVL.

This sequence joins TRBV15 and TRBJ2-1, with 10 bases fitting TRBD1. The V gene's germline CDR1 is LNHNV and CDR2 YYDKDF (reference sequence). The CDR3 covers 16 residues. Germline trimming cut 5 bases from V and 6 bases from J; bases unmatched to any gene: 10. CDR3 amino acids: CATSVPGQGGVNEQFF. The CDR3 DNA follows: TGTGCCACCAGCGTTCCCGGACAGGGGGGGGTCAATGAGCAGTTCTTC. Full variable domain (missing parts from reference TRBV15 and TRBJ2-1): DAMVIQNPRYQVTQFGKPVTLSCSQTLNHNVMYWYQQKSSQAPKLLFHYYDKDFNNEADTPDNFQSRRPNTSFCFLDIRSPGLGDTAMYLCATSVPGQGGVNEQFFGPGTRLTVL.

This rearrangement joins TRBV7-9 to TRBJ1-4; D gene ambiguous. The ends were cut back, 10 bases at V and 8 bases at J, with 8 bases in the middle. Germline CDR1 is SEHNR and CDR2 is FQNEAQ (reference sequence). CDR3 length: 10 amino acids. CDR3 protein: CAIEGEKLFF. The DNA of the CDR3 is TGTGCCATCGAAGGGGAAAAACTGTTTTTT.

This chain links TRBV9 with TRBJ1-1; possible D gene TRBD1, 5 bases. From germline, CDR1 is SGDLS and CDR2 YYNGEE. The CDR3 spans 14 residues. V was pared by 5 bases and J by 1 base, with 12 bases between. In nucleotides, the CDR3 is TGTGCCAGCAGTGTCGGGACGGCGAACACTGAAGCTTTCTTT. Protein: CASSVGTANTEAFF.

This chain links TRBV2 with TRBJ2-3; no definite D call. This CDR3 region has 11 residues. The V gene lost 8 bases and the J gene lost 8 bases, with 11 bases spanning the gap. Germline values: CDR1 SNHLY, CDR2 FYNNEI. The CDR3 nucleotides read TGTGCCAGCCGGTCTGAAGCTACGCAGTATTTT. Amino acids: CASRSEATQYF.

The chain uses TRBV19 and TRBJ2-5; either TRBD1 or TRBD2 may supply D (6 bases each). The CDR3 extends over 11 amino acids. V was clipped by 8 bases and J by 4 bases, with 8 bases between them. CDR1 LNHDA and CDR2 SQIVND come from the germline V gene (reference sequence). The CDR3 loop is CASEGGETQYF. DNA of the CDR3: TGTGCCAGTGAGGGGGGAGAGACCCAGTACTTC.

This chain joins TRBV7-9 and TRBJ2-7; D may be TRBD1 or TRBD2 (7 bases each). V was clipped by 4 bases and J by 6 bases, with 22 bases between them. CDR1 SEHNR and CDR2 FQNEAQ come from the germline V gene (reference sequence). The CDR3 sequence is 16 residues long. CDR3 sequence: CASSSGPSGQGGEQYF. CDR3 bases: TGTGCCAGCAGCTCCGGCCCTAGCGGCCAGGGGGGCGAGCAGTACTTC.

V gene TRBV29-1 combines with J gene TRBJ2-1; D not resolved. V was shortened by 3 bases and J by 4 bases, with 13 bases between the two germline ends. The CDR3 runs 14 residues. Germline-derived CDR1 and CDR2 are SQVTM and ANQGSEA. CDR3 DNA: TGCAGCGTTGATGAACCAGGAGAATACAATGAGCAGTTCTTC. It encodes CSVDEPGEYNEQFF.

The chain is built from TRBV28 and TRBJ2-7; tentative D call: TRBD1 (6 bases). Germline V lookup: CDR1 MDHEN, CDR2 SYDVKM. The V end lost 4 bases, the J end lost 3 bases, and 16 bases lay between the germline ends. The CDR3 runs to 15 residues. The CDR3 coding sequence is TGTGCCAGCAGTTGGGCCTCCGGGACAAACTACGAGCAGTACTTC. Translation: CASSWASGTNYEQYF. The full variable domain, in which reference TRBV28 and TRBJ2-7 provide the parts outside the CDR3, is DVKVTQSSRYLVKRTGEKVFLECVQDMDHENMFWYRQDPGLGLRLIYFSYDVKMKEKGDIPEGYSVSREKKERFSLILESASTNQTSMYLCASSWASGTNYEQYFGPGTRLTVT.

This chain uses TRBV29-1 with TRBJ2-7; D is possibly TRBD1 (5 bases). Between the trimmed V and J ends, which lost 0 bases and 6 bases, there was a span of 9 bases. CDR3 size: 12 residues. The germline V gene has CDR1 SQVTM and CDR2 ANQGSEA. The CDR3 protein is CSVEDQGGEQYF. In nucleotides, the CDR3 is TGCAGCGTTGAAGACCAGGGTGGCGAGCAGTACTTC.

The CDR3 region has the DNA TGTGCCACCAGCAGAGATAAAATGACCGGGGAGCTGTTTTTT. This codes for CATSRDKMTGELFF. The chain uses TRBV15 and TRBJ2-2; D is uncertain. The CDR3 runs to 14 residues. Trimming took 0 bases from V and 5 from J, leaving 7 bases between them. Germline loops: CDR1 LNHNV, CDR2 YYDKDF (reference sequence).

V gene TRBV3-1 combines with J gene TRBJ2-7, with D possibly being TRBD2 (6 bases). The CDR3 sequence is 15 residues long. Deletions cut 6 bases from V and 3 bases from J, with 18 bases between. From germline, CDR1 is LGHDT and CDR2 YNNKEL (reference sequence). Here the CDR3 reads CASSRSYTSSYEQYF. The CDR3 DNA follows: TGTGCCAGCAGTCGGTCATATACTAGCAGCTACGAGCAGTACTTC.

V usage is TRBV27 and J usage is TRBJ2-6, with 10 positions matching TRBD2. The junction had 5 bases not matched to a gene; V was cut back by 3 bases and J by 0 bases. The CDR3 has 18 residues. Germline V gene data show CDR1 as MNHEY and CDR2 as SMNVEV (reference sequence). DNA for the CDR3: TGTGCCAGCAGTTTCGGACTAGCGGTACACTCTGGGGCCAACGTCCTGACTTTC. Protein product: CASSFGLAVHSGANVLTF.

The genes are TRBV9 and TRBJ1-4; no firm D call. The germline V gene encodes CDR1 SGDLS and CDR2 YYNGEE. Trimming pared 2 bases from V and 8 bases from J, leaving 10 bases between. The CDR3 totals 13 residues. The CDR3 reads CASSVGSGEKLFF. The CDR3 DNA follows: TGTGCCAGCAGCGTGGGGAGTGGCGAAAAACTGTTTTTT.

V is TRBV20-1 and J is TRBJ2-1, with a weak D call TRBD1 (5 bases). Germline V gene data show CDR1 as DFQATT and CDR2 as SNEGSKA (reference sequence). CDR3 size: 13 residues. The V end lost 3 bases, the J end lost 1 base, and 7 bases lay between the germline ends. CDR3 in DNA: TGCAGTGCTAGTAGGGGATCCTACAATGAGCAGTTCTTC. Translating it yields CSASRGSYNEQFF.

V usage is TRBV2 and J usage is TRBJ2-7, with 9 nucleotides matching TRBD1. The V gene end was trimmed by 8 bases and the J gene end by 0 bases; junction bases not matched to a gene: 2. The CDR3 length is 13 residues. Germline assignment: CDR1 SNHLY and CDR2 FYNNEI. The CDR3 reads CASWDRDSYEQYF. As DNA, the CDR3 is TGTGCCAGCTGGGACAGGGACTCCTACGAGCAGTACTTC.

This rearrangement joins TRBV25-1 to TRBJ2-1; D is perhaps TRBD1 (6 bases). The CDR3 is 13 amino acids. Germline-derived CDR1 and CDR2 are MGHDK and SYGVNS. V gave up 5 bases and J gave up 7 bases, with 12 bases separating them. The CDR3 DNA is TGTGCCAGCAGTAGTCAGGGGATGAATGAGCAGTTCTTC. Its protein is CASSSQGMNEQFF.

This clonotype was seen a few times. The rearrangement joins TRBV6-2 or TRBV6-3 to TRBJ2-7, with 7 bases lining up with TRBD1. After removal of 5 bases from V and 3 bases from J, the junction contained 1 base not matched to a gene. The length of the CDR3 is 12 residues. Germline V gene sequence: CDR1 MNHEY, CDR2 SVGEGT. CDR3 DNA: TGTGCCAGCAGTCGACAGGGCTACGAGCAGTACTTC. Encoded protein: CASSRQGYEQYF.

This chain connects TRBV7-9 to TRBJ2-1; 8 bases match TRBD2. J gave up 4 bases and V 4 bases, and 12 bases lay outside the gene matches. CDR1 SEHNR and CDR2 FQNEAQ come from the germline V gene (reference sequence). The CDR3 is 17 amino acids. The CDR3 protein is CASSSARTSGGYNEQFF. CDR3 coding DNA: TGTGCCAGCAGCTCCGCGCGAACTAGCGGAGGGTACAATGAGCAGTTCTTC.